These 8 T cell receptor beta chains originate from one sample sequenced in a study of CD8 T cells in Susac syndrome. Random hexamers primed reverse transcription of about 0.5 to 1 ug RNA. A single record per CDR3 protein comes from TCRdb applying MiXCR to the immunoSEQ multiplex PCR reads. The profile shows about 300,000 distinct CDR3 sequences, over 75% of them singletons. The source material was CD8+ T cells from PBMCs. These receptors all come from a human donor with multiple sclerosis.

The V call is TRBV6-2 or TRBV6-3, the J call TRBJ2-7, with 8 nucleotides matching TRBD1. Germline assignment: CDR1 MNHEY and CDR2 SVGEGT. The ends lost 0 bases at V and 2 bases at J; junction bases unmatched: 3. This CDR3 spans 15 amino acids. The CDR3: CASSYSVQGAYEQYF. In DNA form, the CDR3 reads TGTGCCAGCAGTTACTCAGTACAGGGGGCCTACGAGCAGTACTTC.

The CDR3, as DNA: TGTGCCAGCAGCTTTCCGGGACTAGCGGGTTCCGGGGAGCTGTTTTTT. Translating it yields CASSFPGLAGSGELFF. V gene TRBV7-9 combines with J gene TRBJ2-2; 12 nucleotides align to TRBD2. Trimming cost V 3 bases and J 6 bases; bases outside gene matches: 5. The length of the CDR3 is 16 residues. CDR1 is SEHNR, CDR2 FQNEAQ, per germline (reference sequence).

The chain carries TRBV20-1 and TRBJ2-1; D is unresolved. The length of the CDR3 is 12 residues. Trimming stripped 3 bases from V and 5 bases from J, with 8 bases between. Germline V gene lookup returns CDR1 DFQATT and CDR2 SNEGSKA (reference sequence). CDR3 bases: TGCAGTGCTAGGGTCCCGGACAATGAGCAGTTCTTC. Residues: CSARVPDNEQFF.

This chain connects TRBV5-8 to TRBJ2-7; 9 bases are shared with TRBD1. Germline V lookup: CDR1 SGHTS, CDR2 YDEGEE. The length of the CDR3 is 18 residues. The V and J ends lost 2 bases and 0 bases, in that order; junction bases with no gene match: 12. CDR3 bases: TGTGCCAGCAGCTTTATCACAGGGGGCCCGTCGAGCTCCTACGAGCAGTACTTC. Protein sequence: CASSFITGGPSSSYEQYF.

The chain has TRBV27 and TRBJ2-1, with D unresolved. There are 13 residues in the CDR3. Trimming pared 0 bases from V and 5 bases from J, leaving 5 bases between. Germline lookup yields CDR1 MNHEY and CDR2 SMNVEV (reference sequence). CDR3 nucleotide sequence: TGTGCCAGCAGTTTATCGTCGAACAATGAGCAGTTCTTC. Amino acids: CASSLSSNNEQFF.

The chain couples TRBV7-2 to TRBJ2-1, with 11 bases fitting TRBD1. Germline V gene sequence: CDR1 SGHTA, CDR2 FQGNSA. The ends lost 4 bases at V and 3 bases at J; junction bases unmatched: 5. The CDR3 consists of 16 residues. The CDR3 nucleotides read TGTGCCAGCAGCTCAGGACAGGGGGCTTACTACAATGAGCAGTTCTTC. It yields the protein CASSSGQGAYYNEQFF.

The chain joins TRBV19 to TRBJ2-7; D is possibly TRBD1 (6 bases). This CDR3 region has 16 residues. Germline V lookup: CDR1 LNHDA, CDR2 SQIVND (reference sequence). With 4 bases removed from V and 1 base from J, the gap between germline ends came to 17 bases. CDR3 bases: TGTGCCAGTAGTACAAGCCGGGACATACCATCCTACGAGCAGTACTTC. It codes for CASSTSRDIPSYEQYF. The full variable domain, with the rest looked up from reference TRBV19 and TRBJ2-7, is DGGITQSPKYLFRKEGQNVTLSCEQNLNHDAMYWYRQDPGQGLRLIYYSQIVNDFQKGDIAEGYSVSREKKESFPLTVTSAQKNPTAFYLCASSTSRDIPSYEQYFGPGTRLTVT.

The J gene is TRBJ2-7, the V gene TRBV7-2; no definite D call. CDR1 is SGHTA and CDR2 is FQGNSA in the germline V gene. Trimming took off 1 base at V and 3 bases at J, with 10 bases between the two ends. CDR3 length: 14 residues. CDR3 sequence reads: CASSLDPGSYEQYF. CDR3 nucleotide sequence: TGTGCCAGCAGCTTAGATCCCGGAAGCTACGAGCAGTACTTC. The complete variable domain, with remaining parts taken from reference TRBV7-2 and TRBJ2-7, reads GAGVSQSPSNKVTEKGKDVELRCDPISGHTALYWYRQSLGQGLEFLIYFQGNSAPDKSGLPSDRFSAERTGGSVSTLTIQRTQQEDSAVYLCASSLDPGSYEQYFGPGTRLTVT.